This T cell receptor (beta chain) was documented in a study of human T cells and chemical hapten exposure. Regarding time point: patch test 1, 2 weeks after DPC sensitization. As for treatment: therapeutic diphenylcyclopropenone sensitization with weekly scalp DPC. Only after blood had been drawn was each patch test applied. Original analysis: Sample TCR totals centred on a median of approximately 100,000, ranging about 23,224 to 700,000. TCRdb ran MiXCR on the RACE reads and lists one entry per CDR3 protein. These V and J calls originate from TCRdb's pipeline instead of the authors' own analysis. This table has about 340,000 distinct CDR3 sequences, under 8% appearing once. CDR1 and CDR2 from the germline V gene are KGHDR and SFDVKD. CDR3 size: 15 residues. V dropped 3 bases and J dropped 4; count of bases not matched to a gene: 2.

The V gene is TRBV24-1, the J gene TRBJ2-3; 11 bases line up with TRBD1. The sample consisted of whole blood, taken in connection with sensitization to the hapten diphenylcyclopropenone (DPC). The sequence came from a young woman with alopecia areata. Some clones in this sample may be carry-over from other donors' samples. The CDR3 coding sequence is TGTGCCACCAGTGATCGGACAGGGGGCCCAGATACGCAGTATTTT. Protein: CATSDRTGGPDTQYF.